This T cell receptor beta chain was obtained from a study of blood T cell repertoires in COVID-19. The wider study: COVID-19 samples collected from the United States, Italy and Spain covered acute and convalescent phases. T cells, B-cell-depleted T cells, or PBMCs supplied cDNA or gDNA.

The CDR3 sequence is 11 residues long. The germline CDR1 and CDR2 sequences are LNHDA and SQIVND (reference sequence). The germline V and J ends were trimmed by 8 bases and 4 bases, with 8 bases remaining between them. Self-reported history from a screening survey and questionnaire set each donor's cohort. In the authors' methods: It was from reference gene primer amplification that nucleated cell counts were estimated. Sequencing used immunoSEQ multiplex PCR; TCRdb keeps in-frame clones, though not all of them. V, J and clone size are taken as reported in that table, and D and trimming were inferred from the DNA itself. The repertoire holds 200,000 to 300,000 clones, more than 75% seen once, with around 1.7% in the top ten.

This rearrangement joins TRBV19 to TRBJ1-2, with D possibly matching TRBD1 (6 bases). The receptor was isolated from a man aged 35-49 years who had recovered from COVID-19. Sequencing was performed on PBMCs or T cells enriched from blood (not recorded which). CDR3 loop: CASLQGYGYTF. In DNA, the CDR3 is TGTGCCAGTCTACAGGGCTATGGCTACACCTTC.